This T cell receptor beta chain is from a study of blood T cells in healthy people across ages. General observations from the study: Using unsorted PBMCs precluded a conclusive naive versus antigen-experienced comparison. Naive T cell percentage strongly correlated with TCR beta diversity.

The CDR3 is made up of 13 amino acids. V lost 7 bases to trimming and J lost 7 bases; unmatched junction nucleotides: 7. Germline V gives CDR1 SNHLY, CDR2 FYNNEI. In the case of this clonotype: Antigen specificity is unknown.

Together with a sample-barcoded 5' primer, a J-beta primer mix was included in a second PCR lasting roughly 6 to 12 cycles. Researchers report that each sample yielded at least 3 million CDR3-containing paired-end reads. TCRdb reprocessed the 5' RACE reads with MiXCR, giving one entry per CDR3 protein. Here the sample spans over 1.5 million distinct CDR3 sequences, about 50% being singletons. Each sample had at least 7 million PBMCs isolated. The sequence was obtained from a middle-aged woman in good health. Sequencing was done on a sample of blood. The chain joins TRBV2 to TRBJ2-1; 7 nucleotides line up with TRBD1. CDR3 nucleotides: TGTGCCAGCACTCCGGACAGGAGAAATGAGCAGTTCTTC. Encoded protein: CASTPDRRNEQFF.